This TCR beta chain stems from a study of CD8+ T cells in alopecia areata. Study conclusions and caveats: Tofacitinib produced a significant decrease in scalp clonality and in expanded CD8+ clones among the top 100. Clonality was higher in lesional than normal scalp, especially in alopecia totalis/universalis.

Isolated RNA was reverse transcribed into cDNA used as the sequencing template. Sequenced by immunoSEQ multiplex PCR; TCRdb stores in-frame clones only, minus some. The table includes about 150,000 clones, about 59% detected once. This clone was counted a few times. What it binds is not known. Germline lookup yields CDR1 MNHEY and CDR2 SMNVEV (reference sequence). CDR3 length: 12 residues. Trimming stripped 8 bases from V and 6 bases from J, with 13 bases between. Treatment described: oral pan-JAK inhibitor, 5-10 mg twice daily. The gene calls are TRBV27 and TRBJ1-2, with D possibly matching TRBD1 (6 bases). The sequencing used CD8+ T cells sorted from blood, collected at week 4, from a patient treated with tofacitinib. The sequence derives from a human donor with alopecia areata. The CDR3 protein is CASSSRGDGYTF. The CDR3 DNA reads TGTGCCAGCTCAAGCAGGGGAGATGGCTACACCTTC.